This TCR beta chain was sequenced during a study of blood T cells in healthy people across ages. With a J-beta primer mix and a sample-barcoded 5' primer, a second PCR ran about 7 to 12 cycles. TCRdb itself ran the 5' RACE reads through MiXCR, one entry per CDR3 protein. This table has about 380,000 distinct CDR3 sequences, 52% appearing once. V lost 3 bases and J lost 6; bases outside the gene matches: 13. Germline V lookup: CDR1 ENHRY, CDR2 SYGVKD. The CDR3 is made up of 16 amino acids. The TCR comes from a man in his 60s in good health. The genes are TRBV10-3 and TRBJ1-2; 7 bases map to TRBD1. The material sequenced was blood. The CDR3 DNA reads as TGTGCCATCAGTGATCCATCGACAGGGATAAGGAATGGCTACACCTTC. This gives the protein CAISDPSTGIRNGYTF.